The 7 T cell receptor beta chains below all came from one sample that was sequenced in a study of early T cells in non-severe SARS-CoV-2 infection listed by TCRdb under 2021. Receptor libraries were prepared by 5' RACE. Sequencer: NextSeq 500. TCRdb reprocessed the public reads (quality trimming at Q25 with fastp, clone calling with MiXCR) and kept in-frame beta chains. Every entry covers one CDR3 protein and lists the most common genes and DNA from its rows. This sample is represented by 70,000 or so distinct CDR3 sequences; about an eighth of them were singletons. The ten biggest clones cover more than 12% of the sample. Specimen: whole blood. The source of these receptors is an adult who was a healthcare worker with PCR-confirmed SARS-CoV-2 infection or an uninfected control (not recorded which).

The chain uses TRBV7-9 and TRBJ1-1; D is possibly TRBD1 (6 bases). The CDR3 consists of 13 residues. The V gene's germline CDR1 is SEHNR and CDR2 FQNEAQ (reference sequence). The ends were cut back, 1 base at V and 5 bases at J, with 8 bases in the middle. Here the CDR3 reads CASSLEGGTEAFF. CDR3 nucleotides: TGTGCCAGCAGCTTAGAAGGGGGAACTGAAGCTTTCTTT.

The chain joins TRBV18 to TRBJ1-1, with 8 nucleotides matching TRBD1. CDR3 size: 15 residues. The ends lost 3 bases at V and 4 bases at J; junction bases unmatched: 7. CDR1 and CDR2 from the germline V gene are KGHSH and LQKENI. CDR3 sequence reads: CASSPGQVDLTEAFF. The CDR3 DNA sequence: TGTGCCAGCTCACCGGGACAGGTCGACCTCACTGAAGCTTTCTTT. Full variable domain (missing parts from reference TRBV18 and TRBJ1-1): NAGVMQNPRHLVRRRGQEARLRCSPMKGHSHVYWYRQLPEEGLKFMVYLQKENIIDESGMPKERFSAEFPKEGPSILRIQQVVRGDSAAYFCASSPGQVDLTEAFFGQGTRLTVV.

Ten or more counts support this clonotype. The CDR3 loop is CASSLTSRNPTEAFF. In DNA form, the CDR3 reads TGTGCCAGCAGTTTAACGTCTCGAAACCCCACTGAAGCTTTCTTT. The chain has TRBV6-5 and TRBJ1-1; no definite D call. The CDR3 covers 15 residues. Trimming took off 4 bases at V and 4 bases at J, with 16 bases between the two ends. Germline V gene data show CDR1 as MNHEY and CDR2 as SVGAGI.

This clonotype occurred many times. V gene TRBV18 combines with J gene TRBJ2-7, with TRBD1 identical over 7 bases. The J segment lost 3 bases and the V segment lost 6 bases, leaving 8 bases of the junction unmatched. In germline, CDR1 is KGHSH, CDR2 LQKENI. CDR3 size: 14 residues. CDR3 protein: CASSYDREYYEQYF. Here the CDR3 DNA reads TGTGCCAGCTCGTACGACAGGGAGTACTACGAGCAGTACTTC.

The chain recombines TRBV28 with TRBJ2-3; 8 bases line up with TRBD1. The CDR3 covers 14 residues. Germline V CDR1 and CDR2: MDHEN, SYDVKM. The V gene end was trimmed by 3 bases and the J gene end by 4 bases; junction bases not matched to a gene: 3. Here the CDR3 reads CASSFRGRPDTQYF. The CDR3 nucleotides read TGTGCCAGCAGTTTCAGGGGGCGGCCAGATACGCAGTATTTT.

This clonotype was seen a few times. The CDR3 DNA reads as TGTGCCAGCAGCAGGACTAGCGGGGGGGCCCAATCAGGGGAGCTGTTTTTT. It is translated as CASSRTSGGAQSGELFF. The chain joins TRBV7-2 to TRBJ2-2, with 15 bases aligning to TRBD2. The CDR3 totals 17 residues. CDR1 is SGHTA, CDR2 FQGNSA, per germline. The ends lost 5 bases at V and 8 bases at J; junction bases unmatched: 9.

The table lists this clonotype with a few counts. The CDR3 DNA is TGTGCCAGCAGTAAGGAGGCGGGGGGCCCCTACGAGCAGTACTTC. Protein sequence: CASSKEAGGPYEQYF. The chain is built from TRBV7-9 and TRBJ2-7, with 8 positions matching TRBD2. The V segment lost 6 bases and the J segment 2 bases; nucleotides outside the gene matches: 9. The CDR3 is made up of 15 amino acids. Germline V CDR1 and CDR2: SEHNR, FQNEAQ (reference sequence).